A selection of T cell receptor beta chains follows, all from one sample in a study of shared clonotypes between healthy human individuals. The repertoire was sequenced with immunoSEQ multiplex PCR; TCRdb's copy has only in-frame clones and lacks some. Of over 2 million clones in the sample, roughly 92% were seen once. The material sequenced was naive CD4+ T cells from PBMCs. These receptors were obtained from a man in his late teens or twenties in good health. Some clones in this sample may be carry-over from other donors' samples. Both conserved end residues are part of each CDR3. A D gene is named only where the DNA matches it firmly. Size tells how often a clone was seen (once, few, many) or the class of an expanded clone, and some rows leave it out.

d_gene	v_gene	j_gene	abundance	CDR3aa
TRBD1	TRBV6-5	TRBJ1-1	.	CASSSGQGGKAFF
TRBD2	TRBV19	TRBJ2-7	.	CASTLGGGGPYEQYF
.	TRBV7-9	TRBJ1-5	.	CASSLAGFNQPQHF
TRBD1	TRBV19	TRBJ2-7	.	CASSPRGTGYYEQYF
.	TRBV4-3	TRBJ1-2	.	CASSARAGMDYGYTF
.	TRBV7-6	TRBJ2-6	.	CASSSSRGSGANVLTF
.	TRBV5-4	TRBJ2-1	.	CASSSERISYNEQFF
.	TRBV19	TRBJ2-7	.	CASSIQSDSSYEQYF
.	TRBV5-1	TRBJ1-3	.	CASSPQRGLGNTIYF
TRBD1	TRBV15	TRBJ1-1	.	CATSRGKQGTNTEAFF
TRBD2	TRBV19	TRBJ2-6	.	CASSRTSGTTSGANVLTF
TRBD2	TRBV28	TRBJ2-7	.	CASSSPGRGTSGPRGLNEQYF
TRBD2	TRBV5-1	TRBJ2-1	.	CASSMGLAGSNEQFF
.	TRBV28	TRBJ2-3	.	CASSTLDTGYF
.	TRBV5-1	TRBJ1-1	few	CASSTIGGSTEAFF
.	TRBV30	TRBJ2-7	.	CAWDRKHRDPQSSYEQYF
TRBD2	TRBV7-9	TRBJ2-1	.	CASSLARPAGGIGEQFF
.	TRBV20-1	TRBJ1-5	few	CSASSALSQHF
TRBD2	TRBV5-1	TRBJ2-5	.	CASSFTSGSRETQYF
.	TRBV27	TRBJ1-1	.	CASSRRIMNTEAFF
.	TRBV6-6	TRBJ2-7	.	CASSYRSYPYEQYF
TRBD1	TRBV15	TRBJ2-7	once	CATSRDKGQGSYEQYF
.	TRBV18	TRBJ2-2	.	CASSPRGFTGELFF
.	TRBV6-6	TRBJ2-7	.	CASRLDRLGEQYF
.	TRBV25-1	TRBJ2-2	.	CASSPGTGYTGELFF
TRBD1	TRBV7-3	TRBJ2-2	.	CASSLYPPSGGFTGELFF
TRBD1	TRBV7-9	TRBJ2-7	.	CASRTGSEWEQYF
.	TRBV6-5	TRBJ2-5	.	CASSSGTVYQETQYF
.	TRBV7-6	TRBJ2-5	.	CASSLAGPGETQYF
TRBD2	TRBV19	TRBJ2-5	.	CASSIELAGGETQYF
.	TRBV11-2	TRBJ2-2	.	CASGSSITGELFF